This T cell receptor (beta chain) was sequenced during a study of blood T cell repertoires in COVID-19 (dated by TCRdb to about 2020). For context, the study as a whole: Collaborator samples came from the United States, Italy and Spain and covered acute and convalescent phases of COVID-19. The material from the prospective study consisted of cDNA or gDNA derived from T cells, B-cell-depleted T cells, or PBMCs. The repertoires were released in a freely available public database intended as a resource for research on the immune response to SARS-CoV-2. The sample metadata nearly always contained a de-identified subject ID, COVID-19 status, age in years and sex. Where HLA class I and class II types were available, the types were taken from metadata supplied by the sample provider, not from assay-based typing. Samples came from the ongoing ImmuneRACE study (first 160 participants) plus 1,254 subjects from 6 global collaborators. The dataset comprised deeply sampled blood TCRbeta repertoires from subjects exposed to, actively infected with, or recovered from COVID-19. General conclusions and limits of the study: The quantity of clinical and demographic metadata differed by source and by participant and was supplied without curation.

Each collaborating institution followed its own protocols to collect whole blood in K2EDTA tubes. For TCRbeta analysis, collaborators shipped samples in one of three forms: frozen whole blood, isolated PBMCs, or DNA extracted from either of those sample types. Taken from the germline V gene (reference sequence), the CDR1 and CDR2 loops are MNHNY and SVGAGI. Ends trimmed: V by 0 bases, J by 3 bases; bases unmatched to a gene: 4. The CDR3 contains 16 residues, cysteine and phenylalanine counted. The entry retains the CDR3 DNA only, 48 bases that are in frame from base 1. This clone has a single count. Its antigen is still unknown. Nothing much larger sits one base from this clone, and base qualities are not available. The immunoSEQ Assay, a bias-controlled multiplex PCR, was used to amplify TCRbeta CDR3 regions from genomic DNA. The study's own analysis went as follows. The number of nucleated cells in each sample was estimated from the amplification of reference gene primers within the assay. Sequence reads were collapsed and filtered to measure the absolute abundance of every unique TCRbeta CDR3 rearrangement. For each sample, productive Simpson clonality was calculated as the square root of Simpson's diversity index across productive rearrangements. The table comes from immuneACCESS by way of TCRdb, which keeps in-frame sequences with V and J called. Part of the clones is missing from these tables; in studies checked, under half for an unresolved V gene and the rest for unknown reasons. D and trimming come from the DNA, and the V and J calls and clone size come from that table. This sample has about 150,000 clones in its table, and over 70% of those were observed once. In total, the top ten clones hold approximately 2.9% of the sample.

Recombination linked TRBV6-6 to TRBJ1-2, and 10 bases in between align with TRBD1. The sample taken for sequencing was peripheral blood. The source is a woman aged 55-70 years with acute or convalescent COVID-19. The CDR3 amino acid sequence is: CASSYSRQGAYYGYTF. The DNA sequence is TGTGCCAGCAGTTACTCTAGACAGGGGGCGTACTATGGCTACACCTTC.